This T cell receptor (beta chain) was observed in a study of T cell clonotyping in hematopoietic cell transplantation (dated by TCRdb to about 2021). Some background on the complete study: Blood from recipients was drawn about 28 days before transplant and again at days 30, 100 and 180 after transplant. In the study, more than 120 blood samples were gathered from 35 consecutive transplant recipients and their related donors. Patients were recruited between late 2015 and early 2017 and followed until September 2020 or death. Samples from 5 patients were obtained at the onset of acute graft-versus-host disease and were compared with samples from patients in whom GVHD never developed. What the study reported, not specific to this receptor: Donor and pretransplant recipient Inverse Simpson Index values predicted broader posttransplant TCR repertoire diversity. Only a small fraction of recipient repertoires overlapped donor repertoires, with over 97% appearing de novo at the given depth. Sample size was limited, and cells were not sorted, so CD4 and CD8 repertoire contributions could not be separated. After transplant, TCR diversity in recipients dropped, and pathologically expanded clonotypes climbed progressively between day 30 and day 180.

This clone was detected only once. Its antigen has not been determined. No per-base quality is available; no much larger clone lies one base away. With the immunoSEQ assay, which is a bias-controlled multiplex PCR relying on V- and J-specific primers, TCR beta CDR3 regions were amplified from genomic DNA. In a second PCR step, a proprietary barcode and Illumina adapter sequences were attached to the CDR3 amplicons. CDR3 libraries were sequenced on an Illumina MiSeq instrument. The source study handled its data this way. Export and quality control were performed with immunoSEQ Analyzer 3.0, and downstream analyses were performed with R Bioconductor and Immunarch. Only productive rearrangements in the normalized downsampled data set went into calculating the repertoire metrics. In the normalized cohort, a clonotype counted as pathologically expanded if the clonotype was larger than 5 templates. The Inverse Simpson Index was used to measure repertoire diversity. To capture all clonotypes, CMV-specificity analyses were performed on the non-normalized data set. TCRdb took this table from immuneACCESS and kept in-frame rearrangements with V and J called. Such tables lack part of the clones; where checked against another copy, unresolved V genes explain under half of the gap, and the rest is unexplained. For V, J and clone size, that table is used; D and trimming come from the DNA. The sample includes 8,000 to 8,500 clones, with about 89% observed a single time. The ten largest clones capture 4% to 5% of the sample.

Taken from cysteine to phenylalanine, the CDR3 has 13 residues. Only CDR3 DNA is held: 39 bases, read in frame from base 1. The germline V gene (reference sequence) yields SEHNR for CDR1 and FQNEAQ for CDR2. Compared with germline, V lacks 5 bases and J lacks 9 bases; bases without a gene match: 8. This specimen's time point label, interpreted: recipient sample taken at acute GVHD onset. Nuclei Lysis Solution was used to extract genomic DNA from fresh or cryopreserved unfractionated peripheral blood mononuclear cells. The receptor's source is a male patient aged 60 to 75 who had an allogeneic stem cell transplant from a related donor, so the T cells may come from the graft donor. Some clones in this sample may be carry-over from other donors' samples. Sample: peripheral blood mononuclear cells, taken at the time of graft-versus-host disease after allogeneic stem cell transplant. Rearrangement joined TRBV7-9 to TRBJ1-2; 8 nucleotides in the junction match TRBD1. The nucleotide sequence reads TGTGCCAGCAGCCTGGACAGGGAAACGAGCTACACCTTC. This sequence encodes CASSLDRETSYTF.